These T cell receptor beta chains were read from a single sample in a study of T cell repertoires in cytomegalovirus infection. No cognate antigen is known for these TCRs. A single record per CDR3 protein comes from TCRdb applying MiXCR to the reads. Counted here are 150,000 or so distinct CDR3 sequences, less than 25% occurring once; the ten biggest clones make up around a quarter. The input for sequencing was CD8+ T cells from cultured PBMCs, taken from culture after CMV antigen stimulation. These receptors all come from a human donor in good health (CMV status not recorded). Some clones in this sample may be carry-over from other donors' samples. Both conserved end residues are part of each CDR3. D genes are given only for firm matches. Part of the rows lack a size; the others show once, few, many or a class for expanded clones.

TRBV12-3/TRBV12-4,few,TRBJ2-7,TRBD1,CASKGGGYEQYF,TGTGCCAGCAAAGGGGGCGGCTACGAGCAGTACTTC
TRBV7-2,few,TRBJ1-2,TRBD1,CASSFLRDREVYTF,TGTGCCAGCAGCTTCCTCCGGGACAGGGAGGTCTACACCTTC
TRBV11-2,few,TRBJ2-5,TRBD1,CASSTRTGMKETQYF,TGTGCCAGCAGCACACGGACAGGGATGAAAGAGACCCAGTACTTC
TRBV7-6,.,TRBJ2-1,.,CASSLVSARLDNEQFF,TGTGCCAGCAGCTTAGTGTCGGCCAGACTAGACAATGAGCAGTTCTTC
TRBV4-1,few,TRBJ1-1,.,CASSQDWGTEAFF,TGCGCCAGCAGCCAAGACTGGGGCACTGAAGCTTTCTTT
TRBV6-2/TRBV6-3,few,TRBJ2-3,.,CASSYRPEMAYRLSYDTQYF,TGTGCCAGCAGTTACCGTCCGGAGATGGCCTACCGCCTTTCGTACGATACGCAGTATTTT
TRBV6-5,.,TRBJ2-2,.,CARNQANTGELFF,TGTGCCCGCAACCAAGCGAACACCGGGGAGCTGTTTTTT
TRBV25-1,.,TRBJ2-7,TRBD1,CASGDRASYEQYF,TGTGCCAGCGGAGACAGGGCATCCTACGAGCAGTACTTC
TRBV12-3/TRBV12-4,few,TRBJ1-5,.,CASTEGQANQPQHF,TGTGCCAGCACCGAAGGGCAGGCGAATCAGCCCCAGCATTTT
TRBV7-8,few,TRBJ2-7,TRBD1,CASSSRGGQGYEQYF,TGTGCCAGCAGCTCCCGCGGGGGACAGGGGTACGAGCAGTACTTC
TRBV2,few,TRBJ2-1,.,CASVLKTGYEQFF,TGTGCCAGCGTGTTAAAAACAGGTTATGAGCAGTTCTTC
TRBV11-2,few,TRBJ1-2,TRBD1,CASSLGGGQGGPGYTF,TGTGCCAGCAGCTTAGGAGGCGGACAGGGAGGTCCTGGCTACACCTTC
TRBV7-2,few,TRBJ2-7,TRBD1,CASSPFHRGSSYEQYF,TGTGCCAGCAGCCCCTTCCACAGGGGGAGCTCCTACGAGCAGTACTTC
TRBV28,.,TRBJ1-2,.,CASSFRAAGSYTF,TGTGCCAGCAGTTTTCGTGCTGCCGGGAGCTACACCTTC
TRBV6-2/TRBV6-3,.,TRBJ1-5,.,CASSPPDGYQPQHF,TGTGCCAGCAGTCCCCCGGACGGCTATCAGCCCCAGCATTTT
TRBV7-8,few,TRBJ1-1,TRBD1,CASGPGQQNTEAFF,TGTGCCAGCGGACCGGGACAGCAGAACACTGAAGCTTTCTTT
TRBV7-9,few,TRBJ2-3,.,CASSSSPPDTQYF,TGTGCCAGCAGCTCCAGCCCACCGGATACGCAGTATTTT
TRBV11-2,few,TRBJ2-3,.,CASSLGSEKETQYF,TGTGCCAGCAGCTTAGGTAGTGAGAAGGAGACGCAGTATTTT
TRBV12-3/TRBV12-4,.,TRBJ1-4,.,CASSGGEKLFF,TGTGCCAGCAGTGGGGGGGAAAAACTGTTTTTT
TRBV7-2,few,TRBJ2-2,.,CASSLDDLAAGELFF,TGTGCCAGCAGCTTAGACGACTTGGCCGCCGGGGAGCTGTTTTTT
TRBV28,few,TRBJ1-5,.,CASSRVEGSGNQPQHF,TGTGCCAGCAGTAGAGTGGAGGGGTCGGGCAATCAGCCCCAGCATTTT
TRBV4-1,.,TRBJ2-2,.,CASSQEVGGKDGELFF,TGCGCCAGCAGCCAAGAAGTTGGGGGGAAGGACGGGGAGCTGTTTTTT
TRBV7-9,.,TRBJ2-7,TRBD1,CASSVGTGRSYEQYF,TGTGCCAGCAGCGTTGGGACAGGACGATCCTACGAGCAGTACTTC
TRBV7-8,.,TRBJ2-5,.,CASSEGFMAGETQYF,TGTGCCAGCAGCGAAGGATTTATGGCGGGAGAGACCCAGTACTTC
TRBV7-8,.,TRBJ1-2,TRBD1,CASSLVSTGIPRGYTF,TGTGCCAGCAGCTTAGTCTCGACAGGGATCCCTAGAGGCTACACCTTC
TRBV6-5,.,TRBJ2-1,.,CASSYSGMSSYNEQFF,TGTGCCAGCAGTTACTCTGGGATGAGCTCCTACAATGAGCAGTTCTTC
TRBV7-6,few,TRBJ2-5,.,CASSLSTSWETQYF,TGTGCCAGCAGCTTATCGACTAGTTGGGAGACCCAGTACTTC
TRBV4-3,few,TRBJ1-1,.,CASSQDNGATEAFF,TGCGCCAGCAGCCAAGATAACGGGGCCACTGAAGCTTTCTTT
TRBV7-9,.,TRBJ2-7,TRBD1,CASSLNRGIYEQYF,TGTGCCAGCAGCTTGAACAGGGGTATCTACGAGCAGTACTTC
TRBV6-1,few,TRBJ2-4,.,CASSEDTKNIQYF,TGTGCCAGCAGTGAAGATACCAAAAACATTCAGTACTTC
TRBV12-3/TRBV12-4,.,TRBJ1-2,.,CASSITGTLLINYGYTF,TGTGCCAGCAGTATTACCGGGACACTACTCATTAACTATGGCTACACCTTC
TRBV6-2/TRBV6-3,few,TRBJ1-1,TRBD1,CASSYSRGTGVQDTEAFF,TGTGCCAGCAGTTACTCTCGCGGGACAGGGGTTCAGGACACTGAAGCTTTCTTT
TRBV12-3/TRBV12-4,few,TRBJ1-2,.,CASSYSRGIAYGYTF,TGTGCCAGCAGTTATTCCCGGGGTATCGCCTATGGCTACACCTTC
TRBV7-9,.,TRBJ2-5,TRBD1,CASSLTQGAAKETQYF,TGTGCCAGCAGCTTAACCCAGGGGGCCGCCAAGGAGACCCAGTACTTC
TRBV5-1,few,TRBJ2-7,TRBD1,CAPRKGTGTSYEQYF,TGCGCCCCCCGGAAGGGGACAGGGACTTCCTACGAGCAGTACTTC
TRBV19,few,TRBJ1-1,.,CASRWYGTEAFF,TGTGCCAGTAGATGGTACGGGACTGAAGCTTTCTTT
TRBV20-1,many,TRBJ2-7,.,CSARQGYYEQYF,TGCAGTGCTAGACAGGGGTACTACGAGCAGTACTTC
TRBV6-5,.,TRBJ2-7,TRBD1,CASSYGQGYYEQYF,TGTGCCAGCAGTTATGGACAGGGTTACTACGAGCAGTACTTC
TRBV19,.,TRBJ2-5,TRBD1,CASSIFGQGIRKETQYF,TGTGCCAGTAGTATTTTCGGACAGGGAATCCGCAAAGAGACCCAGTACTTC
TRBV6-2/TRBV6-3,.,TRBJ1-6,.,CASNPGLSLDTLHF,.
TRBV7-6,.,TRBJ1-4,TRBD1,CASSSRAADRGNEKLFF,TGTGCCAGCAGCTCCCGGGCCGCGGACAGGGGTAATGAAAAACTGTTTTTT
TRBV7-2,.,TRBJ2-3,TRBD2,CASPPPPGLAGDSEDTQYF,TGTGCCAGTCCCCCGCCTCCGGGACTAGCGGGAGACTCCGAAGATACGCAGTATTTT
TRBV20-1,few,TRBJ1-6,.,CSARDSQGNKNSPLHF,TGCAGTGCTAGAGATTCACAGGGCAATAAGAATTCACCCCTCCACTTT
TRBV7-2,few,TRBJ1-3,.,CASSATGTGLSGNTIYF,TGTGCCAGCAGCGCTACCGGGACGGGGCTCTCTGGAAACACCATATATTTT
TRBV7-2,.,TRBJ1-2,.,CASSLVTEPYYGYTF,TGTGCCAGCAGCTTGGTGACAGAACCCTACTATGGCTACACCTTC
TRBV7-9,.,TRBJ1-6,TRBD1,CASSFPDRGFSPLHF,TGTGCCAGCAGCTTTCCCGACAGGGGGTTTTCACCCCTCCACTTT
TRBV7-6,.,TRBJ2-5,.,CASSLLGFQETQYF,TGTGCCAGCAGCTTGCTCGGCTTCCAAGAGACCCAGTACTTC
TRBV12-3/TRBV12-4,few,TRBJ2-1,TRBD2,CASRPPGLAYNEQFF,TGTGCCAGCAGACCCCCGGGACTAGCTTACAATGAGCAGTTCTTC
TRBV2,.,TRBJ2-3,TRBD2,CASSEPSGGPTDTQYF,TGTGCCAGCAGTGAGCCTAGCGGGGGCCCCACAGATACGCAGTATTTT
TRBV7-6,few,TRBJ1-1,TRBD1,CASSGTQGASTEAFF,TGTGCCAGCAGCGGAACCCAGGGGGCTAGCACTGAAGCTTTCTTT
TRBV7-9,.,TRBJ2-7,TRBD1,CASSLTGFRYEQYF,TGTGCCAGCAGCTTGACAGGGTTCCGCTACGAGCAGTACTTC
TRBV12-3/TRBV12-4,.,TRBJ1-5,.,CASSLSPGLINQPQHF,TGTGCCAGCAGTTTGTCTCCAGGGCTAATCAATCAGCCCCAGCATTTT
TRBV27,.,TRBJ1-2,.,CASSLNGGTHGYTF,TGTGCCAGCAGTTTAAACGGGGGAACCCATGGCTACACCTTC
TRBV29-1,once,TRBJ1-4,.,CSVGLGRTTNEKLFF,TGCAGCGTTGGCCTTGGCAGAACAACTAATGAAAAACTGTTTTTT
TRBV10-3,.,TRBJ2-2,TRBD1,CAISPGTGVTITGELFF,TGTGCCATCAGTCCCGGGACAGGGGTCACAATCACCGGGGAGCTGTTTTTT
TRBV6-5,few,TRBJ2-7,TRBD1,CASSYGGQANYEQYF,TGTGCCAGCAGTTACGGGGGACAGGCAAACTACGAGCAGTACTTC